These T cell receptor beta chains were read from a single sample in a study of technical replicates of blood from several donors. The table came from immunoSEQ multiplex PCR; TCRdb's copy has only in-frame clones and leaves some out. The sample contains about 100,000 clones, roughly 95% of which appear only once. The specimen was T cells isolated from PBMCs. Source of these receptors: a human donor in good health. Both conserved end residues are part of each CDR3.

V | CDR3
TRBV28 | CASSLTGLAGVSEQFF
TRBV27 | CASSLSSLGLYNEQFF
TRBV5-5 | CASTLGQGQKTQYF
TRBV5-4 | CASSLVGGSTGELFF
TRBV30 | CAWRGSPGTVHQPQHF
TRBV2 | CASSGASGGNNEQFF
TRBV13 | CASSLLTGFAEAFF
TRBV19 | CASRDRSGVAPTQYF
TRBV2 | CASRGGGDWGTEAFF
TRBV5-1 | CASSLGLGYEQYF
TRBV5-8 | CASSLGQGADGYTF
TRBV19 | CASSRQGAYEQYF
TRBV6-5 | CASSYDGGFSGNTIYF
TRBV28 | CASGSSRELAGAQETQYF
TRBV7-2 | CASSTWTGAEKLFF
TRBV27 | CASWSGPSSYNEQFF
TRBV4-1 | CASSQDPGLENTIYF
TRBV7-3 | CASSLFEEPQHF
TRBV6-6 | CASSTSGFTEAFF
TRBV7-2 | CASSLILSAEAFF
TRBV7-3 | CASSLSSGAYNEQFF
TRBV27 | CASSSAAYEQYF
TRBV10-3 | CAISLGQDSNQPQHF
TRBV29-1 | CSVEPSGRMNEQFF
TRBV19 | CASTTGGSGQGIYEQFF
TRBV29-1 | CSVGAGTSYGYTF
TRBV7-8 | CASSLDLGQDTQYF
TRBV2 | CASVGARGSYTF
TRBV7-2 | CASSLTGYGYTF
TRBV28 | CASGLNYEQYF
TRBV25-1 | CASSRQGAGPYNEQFF
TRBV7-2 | CASSRTSGSVYEQFF
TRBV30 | CAWSVGQNSYF
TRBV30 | CAWSPPVGRGRAYEQYF
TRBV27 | CASRQRGSGLRYF
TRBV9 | CASSGSTSGRVNEQFF
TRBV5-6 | CASSPPRDPYEQYF
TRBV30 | CAWTTGGEAFF
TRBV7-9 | CASSLGSNSLREQYF
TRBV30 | CAAGDRDNYGYTF
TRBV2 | CASSQGTSGHSYNEQFF
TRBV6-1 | CASALSTDTQYF
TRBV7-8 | CASSASGTVNEKLFF
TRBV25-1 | CASSEFRTPYTEAFF
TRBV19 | CASSTTEVGQPQHF
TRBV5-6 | CASSFGTGGEQYF
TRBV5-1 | CASTGATNEKLFF
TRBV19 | CATKTGANYGYTF
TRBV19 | CASSIRTGEETDTQYF
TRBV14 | CASSQVAWNSGNTIYF
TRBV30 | CAWISPGNTIYF
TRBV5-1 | CASSLFGGDTEAFF
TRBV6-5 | CASSSTWTGRTEAFF
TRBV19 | CASRDTSYEQYF